The 23 T cell receptor beta chains reported below all come from one sample, sequenced in a study of OX40 agonist ivuxolimab in advanced cancers. TCRdb's copy holds only in-frame clones and misses some; the assay was immunoSEQ multiplex PCR. The table includes fewer than 85,000 clones, 70% to 90% detected once. The sample in question was CD4+ or CD8+ T cells sorted from blood, obtained in a trial of the OX40 agonist ivuxolimab. The source of these receptors is an adult with an advanced solid tumor such as melanoma, head and neck, liver or kidney cancer.

In DNA, the CDR3 is TGCGCCAGCAGCCCCCGGGCGGCGGGGGAAACGAACACTGAAGCTTTCTTT. It translates to CASSPRAAGETNTEAFF. This chain links TRBV5-1 with TRBJ1-1; TRBD1 might be the D (5 bases). Looked up from germline, CDR1 is SGHRS and CDR2 is YFSETQ. The CDR3 totals 17 residues. The V and J ends lost 4 bases and 1 base respectively, with 20 bases between them. The whole variable domain, filled in from reference TRBV5-1 and TRBJ1-1, reads KAGVTQTPRYLIKTRGQQVTLSCSPISGHRSVSWYQQTPGQGLQFLFEYFSETQRNKGNFPGRFSGRQFSNSRSEMNVSTLELGDSALYLCASSPRAAGETNTEAFFGQGTRLTVV.

This chain uses TRBV7-7 with TRBJ2-5; D possibly corresponds to TRBD2 (7 bases). The V end was cut by 1 base, the J end by 5 bases, with 11 bases between. This CDR3 has 14 residues. The germline CDR1 and CDR2 sequences are SSHAT and FNYEAQ (reference sequence). CDR3 nucleotides: TGTGCCAGCAGCTTAGTTGGGGGGGCGGAGACCCAGTACTTC. Amino acid sequence: CASSLVGGAETQYF.

This clone was observed a few times. The V gene is TRBV28, the J gene TRBJ1-5, with no clear D. The length of the CDR3 is 14 residues. With 5 bases removed from V and 7 bases from J, the gap between germline ends came to 15 bases. The germline CDR1 and CDR2 sequences are MDHEN and SYDVKM. This CDR3 reads CASSLGRVNQPQHF. The DNA for the CDR3 is TGTGCCAGCAGTCTGGGAAGGGTTAACCAGCCCCAGCATTTT.

The V and J genes are TRBV5-5 and TRBJ1-2; the D is unclear. V lost 4 bases, J lost 1 base, and 14 bases lay in between. Germline CDR1 and CDR2: SGHKS and YYEKEE (reference sequence). The CDR3 is 15 amino acids. The CDR3 here is CASSGLWTFNYGYTF. CDR3 coding DNA: TGTGCCAGCAGCGGACTATGGACGTTTAACTATGGCTACACCTTC.

This chain links TRBV29-1 with TRBJ2-7, with a possible D match to TRBD1 (6 bases). CDR3 length equals 11 residues. With 7 bases removed from V and 2 bases from J, the gap between germline ends came to 9 bases. Germline V lookup: CDR1 SQVTM, CDR2 ANQGSEA. The CDR3 protein is CSGGQTYEQYF. CDR3 sequence (DNA): TGCAGCGGCGGACAGACCTACGAGCAGTACTTC.

This clone was found a few times. This sequence joins TRBV19 and TRBJ2-4, with 7 bases fitting TRBD2. V shed 2 bases, J shed 0 bases, and the junction held 4 bases outside the gene matches. CDR1 and CDR2 from the germline V gene are LNHDA and SQIVND (reference sequence). This CDR3 has 16 amino acids. The CDR3 sequence: CASSIRGREAKNIQYF. CDR3 nucleotides: TGTGCCAGTAGTATACGAGGGAGGGAAGCCAAAAACATTCAGTACTTC.

The rearrangement links TRBV11-3 to TRBJ2-5; D is unclear. CDR1 and CDR2 (germline): SGHNT, YENEEA. Trimming cost V 1 base and J 1 base, with 10 bases left between them. This CDR3 region has 15 residues. The CDR3 spells CASSLGGSPQETQYF. DNA of the CDR3: TGTGCCAGCAGCTTAGGTGGTAGTCCCCAAGAGACCCAGTACTTC.

V gene TRBV6-6 combines with J gene TRBJ2-7; D is uncertain. Germline lookup yields CDR1 MNHNY and CDR2 SVGAGI (reference sequence). The CDR3 loop spans 13 amino acids. V was clipped by 5 bases and J by 2 bases, with 10 bases between them. The CDR3 protein is CASSRPRAYEQYF. CDR3 DNA sequence: TGTGCCAGCAGTAGACCCAGAGCCTACGAGCAGTACTTC.

This clone was seen only once. The chain combines TRBV29-1 with TRBJ1-1; TRBD1 matches 7 bases. The ends lost 5 bases at V and 2 bases at J; junction bases unmatched: 8. This CDR3 is 14 amino acids long. Germline-derived CDR1 and CDR2 are SQVTM and ANQGSEA. The CDR3 loop reads CSVKGRGVNTEAFF. CDR3 DNA: TGCAGCGTTAAGGGCAGGGGGGTCAACACTGAAGCTTTCTTT. Looking up the rest from reference TRBV29-1 and TRBJ1-1 gives the full variable domain: SAVISQKPSRDICQRGTSLTIQCQVDSQVTMMFWYRQQPGQSLTLIATANQGSEATYESGFVIDKFPISRPNLTFSTLTVSNMSPEDSSIYLCSVKGRGVNTEAFFGQGTRLTVV.

The chain couples TRBV7-9 to TRBJ2-1; no clear D gene. Germline V gene lookup returns CDR1 SEHNR and CDR2 FQNEAQ (reference sequence). This CDR3 has 15 residues. V dropped 2 bases and J dropped 6 bases, with 14 bases sitting between them. CDR3 nucleotide sequence: TGTGCCAGCAGCTTAACCCCATCCCCCCCCAATGAGCAGTTCTTC. This translates into CASSLTPSPPNEQFF.

The chain couples TRBV7-3 to TRBJ1-5; D is undetermined. This CDR3 has 11 amino acids. Trimming stripped 6 bases from V and 15 bases from J, with 15 bases between. CDR1 is SGHTA and CDR2 is FQGTGA in the germline V gene. CDR3 sequence reads: CASRSGFLRHF. CDR3 DNA sequence: TGTGCCAGCAGATCCGGGTTCCTCCGGCATTTT.

V and J are TRBV27 and TRBJ2-6, with a tentative D call TRBD1 (6 bases). The germline V gene encodes CDR1 MNHEY and CDR2 SMNVEV (reference sequence). Trimming removed 6 bases from V and 0 bases from J, with 12 bases in between. The CDR3 runs 16 residues. The CDR3 nucleotides read TGTGCCAGCAGGCGGACAGACTTCTCTGGGGCCAACGTCCTGACTTTC. Amino acid sequence: CASRRTDFSGANVLTF.

The chain carries TRBV28 and TRBJ2-7; 8 bases map to TRBD2. V lost 7 bases to trimming and J lost 3 bases; unmatched junction nucleotides: 11. The CDR3 spans 15 residues. The germline V gene has CDR1 MDHEN and CDR2 SYDVKM. DNA of the CDR3: TGTGCCAGCACCGATCCCGGGACTAGGGACTACGAGCAGTACTTC. Its translation: CASTDPGTRDYEQYF. Combining the CDR3 with reference TRBV28 and TRBJ2-7 gives the whole variable domain DVKVTQSSRYLVKRTGEKVFLECVQDMDHENMFWYRQDPGLGLRLIYFSYDVKMKEKGDIPEGYSVSREKKERFSLILESASTNQTSMYLCASTDPGTRDYEQYFGPGTRLTVT.

CDR3 sequence reads: CASSLAGTYEQYF. CDR3 DNA sequence: TGTGCCAGCAGCTTAGCGGGGACCTACGAGCAGTACTTC. The V call is TRBV7-2, the J call TRBJ2-7; D is undetermined. This CDR3 contains 13 residues. The V gene's germline CDR1 is SGHTA and CDR2 FQGNSA. Trimming pared 0 bases from V and 2 bases from J, leaving 5 bases between.

The V gene is TRBV4-1, the J gene TRBJ2-7; no firm D call. The V gene lost 0 bases and the J gene lost 2 bases, with 11 bases spanning the gap. This CDR3 is 15 amino acids long. CDR1 MGHRA and CDR2 YSYEKL come from the germline V gene. The CDR3: CASSQDYTDPYEQYF. The CDR3 DNA sequence: TGCGCCAGCAGCCAAGATTATACAGATCCCTACGAGCAGTACTTC.

This clone was observed a single time. Written as DNA, the CDR3 is TGTGCCAGCAGCTACGGACTAACTGAGGAGACCCAGTACTTC. Amino acid sequence: CASSYGLTEETQYF. This chain uses TRBV7-2 with TRBJ2-5, with D tentatively TRBD2 (6 bases). This CDR3 contains 14 residues. Trimming shortened V by 4 bases and J by 5 bases, and 14 bases separated the two germline ends. CDR1 is SGHTA, CDR2 FQGNSA, per germline.

This clone came up once. The rearrangement links TRBV19 to TRBJ1-1; 8 bases line up with TRBD1. The ends lost 4 bases at V and 0 bases at J; junction bases unmatched: 4. CDR3 length: 15 amino acids. In germline, CDR1 is LNHDA, CDR2 SQIVND (reference sequence). The CDR3 bases are TGTGCCAGTAGTAGAGGACAGGGAGTGAACACTGAAGCTTTCTTT. Amino acids: CASSRGQGVNTEAFF.

This rearrangement joins TRBV14 to TRBJ2-3; 8 nucleotides align to TRBD2. This CDR3 is 18 amino acids long. Germline CDR1 SGHDN, CDR2 FVKESK. Trimming cost V 4 bases and J 0 bases; bases outside gene matches: 12. The CDR3: CASSRGSIAGHSTDTQYF. The CDR3 DNA follows: TGTGCCAGCAGCCGTGGATCAATAGCGGGGCATAGCACAGATACGCAGTATTTT.

The chain is built from TRBV25-1 and TRBJ1-1; 11 bases fit TRBD1. This CDR3 is built from 16 residues. The ends lost 8 bases at V and 3 bases at J; junction bases unmatched: 11. Germline assignment: CDR1 MGHDK and CDR2 SYGVNS. The CDR3 DNA follows: TGTGCCAGCCTTAAGCGGGACAGGGGGACGGACACTGAAGCTTTCTTT. Its translation is CASLKRDRGTDTEAFF.

CDR3 residues: CASSIGLGSRTDTQYF. DNA of the CDR3: TGTGCCAGTAGTATAGGGCTCGGGAGCAGGACAGATACGCAGTATTTT. The chain has TRBV19 and TRBJ2-3; possible D gene TRBD2, 6 bases. V lost 1 base to trimming and J lost 3 bases, with 14 bases between them. Germline V gives CDR1 LNHDA, CDR2 SQIVND (reference sequence). The CDR3 consists of 16 residues.

The CDR3 nucleotides are TGCGCCAGCAGCTTAGGAAACACCGGGGAGCTGTTTTTT. Translating it yields CASSLGNTGELFF. The chain employs TRBV5-1 and TRBJ2-2, with D uncertain. Between the trimmed V and J ends, which lost 2 bases and 2 bases, there was a span of 4 bases. Germline CDR1 reads SGHRS; CDR2 reads YFSETQ. This CDR3 comprises 13 residues. The whole variable domain, remainder taken from reference TRBV5-1 and TRBJ2-2, is KAGVTQTPRYLIKTRGQQVTLSCSPISGHRSVSWYQQTPGQGLQFLFEYFSETQRNKGNFPGRFSGRQFSNSRSEMNVSTLELGDSALYLCASSLGNTGELFFGEGSRLTVL.

The rearrangement joins TRBV11-2 to TRBJ1-6; D gene unclear. The CDR3 covers 15 residues. Trimming pared 1 base from V and 6 bases from J, leaving 10 bases between. Germline V gene sequence: CDR1 SGHAT, CDR2 FQNNGV. CDR3 bases: TGTGCCAGCAGCTTAGTCTTGGGGTTTAATTCACCCCTCCACTTT. This translates into CASSLVLGFNSPLHF.

The V call is TRBV5-5, the J call TRBJ2-7; D is possibly TRBD2 (5 bases). The CDR3 loop spans 15 amino acids. Trimming shortened V by 4 bases and J by 0 bases, and 14 bases separated the two germline ends. Germline values: CDR1 SGHKS, CDR2 YYEKEE (reference sequence). The CDR3 sequence is CASSLPRGSSYEQYF. The CDR3 coding sequence is TGTGCCAGCAGCCTTCCACGGGGTAGCTCCTACGAGCAGTACTTC.